This T cell receptor beta chain was sequenced for a study of beta chain features in type 1 diabetes (dated by TCRdb to the late 2010s). Describing the broader study: Mean age, gender distribution, total cell number and subset yield did not differ between patients and healthy donors. A total of roughly 99 million sorted cells were examined across all samples, and the number of cells per subset was strongly correlated with RNA yield. The study compared the TCRB repertoires of sorted circulating CD4+ T cell subsets in recently diagnosed type 1 diabetes patients with those in matched healthy donors. Regulatory and stem cell-like memory subsets were obtained from only 8 patients and about 8 healthy donors, while naive and central memory subsets were obtained from all 30 or so donors.

The entire isolated RNA was reverse transcribed using the High Capacity cDNA Reverse Transcription Kit, and thus expressed TCRB transcripts were sequenced. Deep immunoSEQ sequencing was performed on naive, central memory and regulatory T cell samples, with an average of approximately 3.9 million total reads per sample. Sorted cells were lysed in RLT buffer, and RNA was extracted using DNase-treated RNeasy Micro or Mini kits according to cell number. Each cell subset was processed separately to prevent cross-contamination, with patient and healthy donor samples processed together. The immunoSEQ multiplex PCR was used to amplify TCRB sequences from cDNA, generating 87-bp fragments that spanned the CDR3 region. Sequencing of the amplicons was performed on the Illumina HiSeq platform. Turning to the authors' computational methods: PCR bias was computationally corrected using synthetic template baselines, reads within Hamming distance 2 were collapsed, and singletons that could not be merged were discarded. Reads were aligned against IMGT so that V, D and J genes, CDR3 length and insertions or deletions at six rearrangement sites could be assigned. Clonotype counts were normalized to sorted cell number within each subset before computing true diversity and Gini coefficients with the tcR R package. The overlap coefficient, calculated on TCRB nucleotide sequences, was used to measure repertoire sharing. TCRdb re-hosts the immuneACCESS table, in-frame sequences only. Its copies lack some clones; in the studies checked, an unresolved V gene accounts for under half of them, and the cause for the rest is not known. V and J calls and clone size come straight from that table; D and trimming were deduced from the DNA. In all, the sample holds some 150,000 clones, and 9% to 9.5% of those were seen once. The ten largest make up 0.6% to 0.85% of the sample.

The germline V gene yields SGHTA for CDR1 and FQGNSA for CDR2. The CDR3 numbers 14 residues from cysteine through phenylalanine. Only the CDR3 part of the read is kept: 42 bases, read in frame from the first base. Cut back by 4 bases and 2 bases, the V and J ends lie 9 bases apart. From each donor, a single peripheral blood sample of about 116 mL on average was drawn into heparinised tubes. A BD FACSAria II and a panel including CD45RO, CCR7, CD25, CD127, CD95 and CD27 were used to sort naive, central memory, regulatory and stem cell-like memory CD4+ T cells. Purity was above 95% for every sorted population. PBMCs were isolated immediately by Lymphoprep density gradient centrifugation and stained directly without culture. To minimize batch effects, samples were stained and sorted in pairs, one healthy donor with one patient per experiment. Remarks on this clone: This clone's antigen is unknown. No qualities accompany the bases; no much larger clone lies one base away.

Broad study findings and their caveats: A moderate but significant shortening of TCRB CDR3 length was observed in type 1 diabetes patients in all four CD4+ subsets. Shorter templates might be favored by PCR, yet because patient and control samples were amplified and corrected together, any such skew would affect both groups equally. Because the HLA sub-analyses included only small numbers of individuals, any influence of HLA type on TCRB rearrangement was left unresolved. Naive, central memory and regulatory TCRB repertoires appeared to be more similar among patients than among healthy donors. At VDJ recombination sites, type 1 diabetes patients had fewer insertions and more deleted nucleotides, which implies abnormalities in thymic rearrangement. Because cDNA was sequenced instead of genomic DNA, highly expressing activated cells could be over-represented, though the groups showed no difference in activation or CD3 levels.

This sequence originates from a man younger than 35 in good health. The sample taken for sequencing was central memory CD4+ T cells from blood. The rearranged chain carries TRBV7-2 and TRBJ1-5; the D gene cannot be named for sure. The CDR3 has the sequence CASSSPSGNQPQHF. The nucleotides read TGTGCCAGCAGCTCTCCCTCTGGCAATCAGCCCCAGCATTTT.